The 29 T cell receptor beta chains reported below all come from one sample, sequenced in a study of OX40 agonist ivuxolimab in advanced cancers. Sequenced by immunoSEQ multiplex PCR; TCRdb stores in-frame clones only, minus some. Seen here are roughly 34,000 clones, about 74% observed once, and the top ten hold roughly 19%. The sequencing used CD4+ or CD8+ T cells sorted from blood, collected in a trial of the OX40 agonist ivuxolimab. Every receptor here comes from an adult with an advanced solid tumor such as melanoma, head and neck, liver or kidney cancer.

The rearrangement joins TRBV20-1 to TRBJ1-2, with D possibly matching TRBD1 (5 bases). There are 11 residues in the CDR3. V lost 4 bases to trimming and J lost 6 bases, with 9 bases between them. Germline values: CDR1 DFQATT, CDR2 SNEGSKA (reference sequence). CDR3 sequence reads: CSAKTDHGYTF. Here the CDR3 DNA reads TGCAGTGCTAAGACAGATCATGGCTACACCTTC.

This clone occurred once. The chain combines TRBV5-5 with TRBJ1-5, with D tentatively TRBD1 (6 bases). The CDR3 runs 14 residues. The germline CDR1 and CDR2 sequences are SGHKS and YYEKEE (reference sequence). Trimming cost V 0 bases and J 6 bases, with 10 bases left between them. The CDR3 region is CASSLEGGGQPQHF. As DNA, the CDR3 is TGTGCCAGCAGCTTGGAGGGGGGTGGTCAGCCCCAGCATTTT.

The chain employs TRBV2 and TRBJ1-5; maybe TRBD1 (5 bases). Deletions cut 6 bases from V and 5 bases from J, with 11 bases between. There are 13 residues in the CDR3. The germline gives CDR1 SNHLY, CDR2 FYNNEI. Here the CDR3 reads CASRRGTDQPQHF. The CDR3 DNA reads as TGTGCCAGCAGGCGGGGGACCGATCAGCCCCAGCATTTT.

This clone has just a few counts. One end of the junction fails to match germline, which may point to a read error. This chain links TRBV29-1 with TRBJ2-3, with a possible D match to TRBD2 (6 bases). The length of the CDR3 is 14 residues. The germline gives CDR1 SQVTM, CDR2 ANQGSEA. The CDR3 DNA is TGCAGCGATGAAGGACTAAGACAAGGAGATACGCAGTATTTT. Translation: CSDEGLRQGDTQYF.

Comment on this clone: At one boundary the junction diverges from the germline segment, which might be a read error. The chain links TRBV6-1 to TRBJ1-3, with a weak D call TRBD1 (6 bases). Per the germline V gene, CDR1 is MNHNS and CDR2 is SASEGT. The CDR3 spans 12 residues. The DNA for the CDR3 is TGTGCCACCAGTACAGGGGGAAACACCATATATTTT. Translating it yields CATSTGGNTIYF.

The rearrangement joins TRBV9 to TRBJ2-2; TRBD1 aligns across 9 bases. The CDR3 is 16 amino acids. CDR1 SGDLS and CDR2 YYNGEE come from the germline V gene. V was pared by 4 bases and J by 4 bases, with 8 bases of the junction left unmatched. CDR3 amino acids: CASSTNRGLFTGELFF. The DNA of the CDR3 is TGTGCCAGCAGCACCAACAGGGGGCTTTTCACCGGGGAGCTGTTTTTT.

The chain employs TRBV6-5 and TRBJ2-1; D uncertain. Trimming shortened V by 5 bases and J by 3 bases, and 11 bases separated the two germline ends. This CDR3 region has 14 residues. The V gene's germline CDR1 is MNHEY and CDR2 SVGAGI. The CDR3 sequence is CASSLKVNYNEQFF. The CDR3 DNA is TGTGCCAGCAGTCTCAAGGTCAACTACAATGAGCAGTTCTTC.

Only a few counts were recorded for this clone. J is TRBJ1-2 and V is TRBV4-2, with D unresolved. The CDR3 is made up of 15 amino acids. Trimming removed 0 bases at V and 0 bases at J, with 8 bases between. Germline V gene data show CDR1 as LGHNA and CDR2 as YNFKEQ. The CDR3 sequence is CASSQDLGANYGYTF. CDR3 nucleotide sequence: TGTGCCAGCAGCCAAGATTTGGGTGCTAACTATGGCTACACCTTC.

This clone showed up just a few times. This chain links TRBV6-1 with TRBJ1-5; D gene uncertain. Trimming stripped 6 bases from V and 6 bases from J, with 18 bases between. This CDR3 comprises 15 residues. CDR1 and CDR2 from the germline V gene are MNHNS and SASEGT. The CDR3 nucleotides are TGTGCCAGCAGCGCCGAGGGTCTCTGGGGTCAGCCCCAGCATTTT. Protein: CASSAEGLWGQPQHF.

This clone was observed once. CDR3 nucleotide sequence: TGCGCCAGCAGCCCCCGCCCGGGGGAGGGATCTAACAATGAGCAGTTCTTC. It codes for CASSPRPGEGSNNEQFF. The V and J genes are TRBV5-1 and TRBJ2-1, with TRBD2 matching over 7 bases. V shed 4 bases and J 5 bases; nucleotides not matched to a gene: 15. The CDR3 length is 17 residues. CDR1 is SGHRS, CDR2 YFSETQ, per germline.

This chain uses TRBV28 with TRBJ2-2; possible D gene TRBD1, 5 bases. The CDR3 extends over 15 amino acids. Germline CDR1 is MDHEN and CDR2 is SYDVKM. Trimming removed 1 base from V and 7 bases from J, with 13 bases in between. The CDR3 sequence: CASSLYPSRGGELFF. CDR3 bases: TGTGCCAGCAGTTTATATCCCTCTAGGGGCGGGGAGCTGTTTTTT.

The chain couples TRBV5-1 to TRBJ2-1; TRBD1 aligns across 9 bases. Germline V gene sequence: CDR1 SGHRS, CDR2 YFSETQ. Unmatched junction bases numbered 11, after V lost 5 bases and J lost 8 bases. This CDR3 comprises 15 residues. The CDR3 sequence is CASRSRDRAGDEQFF. The CDR3 DNA sequence: TGCGCCAGCAGGAGCCGGGACAGGGCAGGCGATGAGCAGTTCTTC.

The genes are TRBV29-1 and TRBJ1-5; tentative D call: TRBD1 (5 bases). The CDR3 sequence is 13 residues long. Germline CDR1 SQVTM, CDR2 ANQGSEA. V was cut by 4 bases and J by 7 bases, with 14 bases left in between. CDR3 sequence reads: CSVVVGGGQPQHF. As DNA, the CDR3 is TGCAGCGTTGTAGTCGGGGGTGGCCAGCCCCAGCATTTT.

This clone has a handful of counts. This sequence joins TRBV9 and TRBJ1-2; D may be TRBD1 (5 bases). This CDR3 is 13 amino acids long. V lost 0 bases and J 6 bases, leaving 9 bases between the germline ends. From germline, CDR1 is SGDLS and CDR2 YYNGEE. In DNA, the CDR3 is TGTGCCAGCAGCGTAGCTCCCAGGGATGGCTACACCTTC. Its translation is CASSVAPRDGYTF.

V gene TRBV19 combines with J gene TRBJ2-5; tentatively, D is TRBD1 (6 bases). The CDR3 spans 14 residues. Per germline, CDR1 LNHDA and CDR2 SQIVND (reference sequence). Trimming left V 6 bases short and J 0 bases short, with 11 bases between. The CDR3 loop is CASSPTGYQETQYF. Here the CDR3 DNA reads TGTGCCAGTAGCCCGACAGGCTACCAAGAGACCCAGTACTTC.

V is TRBV6-5 and J is TRBJ1-1, with D tentatively TRBD1 (5 bases). The germline V and J ends were trimmed by 6 bases and 0 bases, with 14 bases remaining between them. Germline V CDR1 and CDR2: MNHEY, SVGAGI. The CDR3 is 15 residues long. CDR3 coding DNA: TGTGCCAGCAGACCTCAGGGATGGCTGAACACTGAAGCTTTCTTT. This encodes CASRPQGWLNTEAFF.

V is TRBV5-6 and J is TRBJ1-6; D unclear. V lost 1 base and J lost 8, with 10 bases in between. This CDR3 has 14 amino acids. Germline V lookup: CDR1 SGHDT, CDR2 YYEEEE. The CDR3 DNA is TGTGCCAGCAGCTTGAGGCCGAGGGATTCACCCCTCCACTTT. Amino acids: CASSLRPRDSPLHF.

This clone came up a few times. The chain is built from TRBV6-1 and TRBJ2-5, with 9 bases aligning to TRBD2. The germline V gene encodes CDR1 MNHNS and CDR2 SASEGT. Trimming cost V 6 bases and J 5 bases; bases outside gene matches: 7. The CDR3 consists of 14 residues. The CDR3 coding sequence is TGTGCCAGCAGGCTTGTAGCGGGGGCGGAGACCCAGTACTTC. It translates to CASRLVAGAETQYF.

DNA of the CDR3: TGTGCCAGCAGCTTGCTGGACGCGGGACAGGGTCAAGGCTACACCTTC. This sequence encodes CASSLLDAGQGQGYTF. The chain joins TRBV5-4 to TRBJ1-2, with TRBD1 matching 9 bases. The V segment lost 1 base and the J segment 8 bases; nucleotides outside the gene matches: 12. Looked up from germline, CDR1 is SGHNT and CDR2 is YYREEE (reference sequence). The CDR3 runs 16 residues.

This clone showed up just once. The chain is built from TRBV28 and TRBJ2-5, with 11 bases matching TRBD1. The CDR3 loop spans 16 amino acids. Germline-derived CDR1 and CDR2 are MDHEN and SYDVKM. The J segment lost 4 bases and the V segment lost 2 bases, leaving 6 bases of the junction unmatched. Written as DNA, the CDR3 is TGTGCCAGCAGTTTACCAGGACAGGGGGCTAGAGAGACCCAGTACTTC. Translating gives CASSLPGQGARETQYF.

This clone has a single count. The chain employs TRBV5-1 and TRBJ2-4; 11 nucleotides line up with TRBD1. V dropped 4 bases and J dropped 8; count of bases not matched to a gene: 5. The CDR3 sequence is 14 residues long. Germline-derived CDR1 and CDR2 are SGHRS and YFSETQ. The CDR3 DNA reads as TGCGCCAGCAGCCCAGGGACAGGGGGATACATTCAGTACTTC. Protein product: CASSPGTGGYIQYF.

The rearrangement joins TRBV7-2 to TRBJ2-2, with TRBD2 identical over 7 bases. Per germline, CDR1 SGHTA and CDR2 FQGNSA. The CDR3 runs to 15 residues. The ends lost 7 bases at V and 4 bases at J; junction bases unmatched: 9. CDR3 DNA sequence: TGTGCCAGCAAACTAGCGCAAGCGGGCACCGGGGAGCTGTTTTTT. It codes for CASKLAQAGTGELFF.

The V and J genes are TRBV9 and TRBJ1-4, with D tentatively TRBD1 (5 bases). V was pared by 0 bases and J by 8 bases, with 17 bases between. Germline-derived CDR1 and CDR2 are SGDLS and YYNGEE. CDR3 length equals 16 residues. CDR3 region: CASSVAAGGRGEKLFF. CDR3 DNA sequence: TGTGCCAGCAGCGTAGCTGCGGGGGGGAGAGGGGAAAAACTGTTTTTT.

This clone counts as medium-sized. The rearrangement uses TRBV27 and TRBJ1-1, with D perhaps matching TRBD1 (5 bases). The germline V gene has CDR1 MNHEY and CDR2 SMNVEV (reference sequence). There are 16 residues in the CDR3. The V end lost 4 bases, the J end lost 0 bases, and 15 bases lay between the germline ends. The CDR3 DNA reads as TGTGCCAGCAGTTCTCACCAGGGACTCATGAACACTGAAGCTTTCTTT. This codes for CASSSHQGLMNTEAFF.

The chain recombines TRBV2 with TRBJ2-7; D is ambiguous. The CDR3 loop spans 15 amino acids. V was pared by 0 bases and J by 2 bases, with 11 bases between. CDR1 is SNHLY, CDR2 FYNNEI, per germline. The CDR3 DNA follows: TGTGCCAGCAGTGAAGCGGGTCACGTGACCTACGAGCAGTACTTC. Residues: CASSEAGHVTYEQYF. Looking up the rest from reference TRBV2 and TRBJ2-7 gives the full variable domain: EPEVTQTPSHQVTQMGQEVILRCVPISNHLYFYWYRQILGQKVEFLVSFYNNEISEKSEIFDDQFSVERPDGSNFTLKIRSTKLEDSAMYFCASSEAGHVTYEQYFGPGTRLTVT.

The genes are TRBV11-2 and TRBJ2-5, with D possibly matching TRBD2 (5 bases). Germline lookup yields CDR1 SGHAT and CDR2 FQNNGV. The CDR3 runs to 15 residues. Trimming took off 4 bases at V and 2 bases at J, with 14 bases between the two ends. The CDR3 nucleotides read TGTGCCAGCAGCTCCGCACGGGGTGGGCAAGAGACCCAGTACTTC. Translated: CASSSARGGQETQYF.

The rearrangement links TRBV30 to TRBJ1-2; no definite D call. V shed 1 base and J shed 4 bases, with 10 bases lying between them. The CDR3 runs 13 residues. CDR1 and CDR2 from the germline V gene are GTSNPN and SVGIG (reference sequence). As DNA, the CDR3 is TGTGCCTGGAGTGACAGCTTTCTCTATGGCTACACCTTC. The encoded protein is CAWSDSFLYGYTF.

This clone has just one count. The chain has TRBV13 and TRBJ1-1; maybe TRBD1 (5 bases). This CDR3 spans 13 amino acids. Germline V CDR1 and CDR2: PRHDT, FYEKMQ (reference sequence). V shed 0 bases and J shed 8 bases, with 10 bases lying between them. Here the CDR3 DNA reads TGTGCCAGCAGCTTAGGCCCACAGGTAGAAGCTTTCTTT. It translates to CASSLGPQVEAFF.

This clone was counted between two and nine times. The rearrangement uses TRBV5-4 and TRBJ1-4, with 7 bases aligning to TRBD1. From germline, CDR1 is SGHNT and CDR2 YYREEE (reference sequence). This CDR3 has 15 residues. The V and J ends lost 4 bases and 6 bases, in that order; junction bases with no gene match: 9. CDR3 nucleotide sequence: TGTGCCAGCAGCCTCCGACAGGGAGGAGATGAAAAACTGTTTTTT. As protein: CASSLRQGGDEKLFF.